The 12 T cell receptor beta chains in this list originate from one sample, sequenced in a study of blood T cell repertoires in COVID-19. Generated by immunoSEQ multiplex PCR, the TCRdb table keeps only in-frame clones and is missing some. The table shows 210,000 or so clones, with approximately 78% occurring only once. Source material: peripheral blood. The receptors stem from a woman older than 75 with acute or convalescent COVID-19.

This chain links TRBV28 with TRBJ1-1, with a tentative D call TRBD1 (6 bases). Trimming removed 7 bases from V and 4 bases from J, with 16 bases in between. The CDR3 extends over 14 amino acids. Germline lookup yields CDR1 MDHEN and CDR2 SYDVKM. As DNA, the CDR3 is TGTGCCAGCACCCACCCCCCCAGGGGCACTGAAGCTTTCTTT. Residues: CASTHPPRGTEAFF.

This clone was seen a few times. V is TRBV19 and J is TRBJ1-5; TRBD1 aligns across 7 bases. This CDR3 contains 16 residues. V shed 10 bases, J shed 0 bases, and the junction held 12 bases outside the gene matches. In germline, CDR1 is LNHDA, CDR2 SQIVND (reference sequence). The CDR3 loop reads CANLTGTDFSNQPQHF. The CDR3, as DNA: TGTGCCAATCTAACCGGGACAGATTTTAGCAATCAGCCCCAGCATTTT.

CDR3 nucleotides: TGTGCCAGCAGTTACGACATAGAGACCCAGTACTTC. Its protein is CASSYDIETQYF. This chain connects TRBV6-2 or TRBV6-3 to TRBJ2-5, with unresolved D. The CDR3 covers 12 residues. The germline gives CDR1 MNHEY, CDR2 SVGEGT. Trimming took 2 bases from V and 4 from J, leaving 5 bases between them.

The chain couples TRBV6-5 to TRBJ2-7, with a tentative D call TRBD2 (5 bases). Trimming shortened V by 5 bases and J by 3 bases, and 14 bases separated the two germline ends. Germline CDR1 and CDR2: MNHEY and SVGAGI. The CDR3 runs 14 residues. Here the CDR3 reads CASSRSGAVYEQYF. Written as DNA, the CDR3 is TGTGCCAGCAGTCGAAGCGGAGCAGTCTACGAGCAGTACTTC.

The gene calls are TRBV5-1 and TRBJ2-7; D is uncertain. The CDR3 has 14 residues. The germline gives CDR1 SGHRS, CDR2 YFSETQ. V lost 0 bases and J lost 2, with 9 bases in between. The CDR3: CASSLVGGPYEQYF. CDR3 sequence (DNA): TGCGCCAGCAGCTTGGTTGGCGGCCCCTACGAGCAGTACTTC.

The CDR3 coding sequence is TGTGCCAGCAGCCGTTCGACAGCTTTGACCACTGAAGCTTTCTTT. It translates to CASSRSTALTTEAFF. The J gene is TRBJ1-1, the V gene TRBV7-3; weak D call: TRBD1 (5 bases). Trimming removed 5 bases from V and 4 bases from J, with 17 bases in between. This CDR3 comprises 15 residues. Germline CDR1 reads SGHTA; CDR2 reads FQGTGA.

This clone came up once. This rearrangement joins TRBV27 to TRBJ2-5; 7 nucleotides line up with TRBD1. This CDR3 is built from 13 residues. The germline gives CDR1 MNHEY, CDR2 SMNVEV (reference sequence). J was trimmed by 2 bases and V by 5 bases; bases with no gene match: 2. In nucleotides, the CDR3 is TGTGCCAGCAGTGGGGACAGTCAAGAGACCCAGTACTTC. This encodes CASSGDSQETQYF.

The CDR3: CASSESGGASPLHF. The CDR3 DNA follows: TGCGCCAGCAGTGAGTCAGGCGGGGCTTCACCCCTCCACTTT. This chain links TRBV10-2 with TRBJ1-6, with TRBD1 as a possible D gene (5 bases). Germline CDR1 and CDR2: WSHSY and SAAADI. The V gene lost 0 bases and the J gene lost 9 bases, with 9 bases spanning the gap. The length of the CDR3 is 14 residues.

The rearrangement uses TRBV19 and TRBJ1-5; a weak D match, TRBD1 (6 bases). Trimming took off 5 bases at V and 1 base at J, with 12 bases between the two ends. The CDR3 is 15 amino acids. The germline V gene encodes CDR1 LNHDA and CDR2 SQIVND (reference sequence). In DNA, the CDR3 is TGTGCCAGTAGTTCTAACAGGGTAAGCAATCAGCCCCAGCATTTT. As protein: CASSSNRVSNQPQHF.

The chain recombines TRBV30 with TRBJ1-1, with no clear D. Per germline, CDR1 GTSNPN and CDR2 SVGIG (reference sequence). This CDR3 has 13 residues. Trimming shortened V by 3 bases and J by 3 bases, and 11 bases separated the two germline ends. DNA for the CDR3: TGTGCCTGGAGCCGGGGTAGGGACACTGAAGCTTTCTTT. It translates to CAWSRGRDTEAFF.

This rearrangement joins TRBV6-1 to TRBJ2-5; D gene ambiguous. The CDR3 is 13 residues long. V lost 3 bases to trimming and J lost 4 bases, with 9 bases between them. CDR1 and CDR2 from the germline V gene are MNHNS and SASEGT. This CDR3 reads CASSDLAGETQYF. The DNA for the CDR3 is TGTGCCAGCAGTGATTTGGCAGGAGAGACCCAGTACTTC.

The CDR3 sequence: CASSPRDSANYGYTF. The CDR3 DNA reads TGTGCCAGCAGCCCAAGGGACAGTGCTAACTATGGCTACACCTTC. The chain is built from TRBV11-2 and TRBJ1-2, with 7 bases fitting TRBD1. The V gene end was trimmed by 5 bases and the J gene end by 0 bases; junction bases not matched to a gene: 6. CDR1 is SGHAT and CDR2 is FQNNGV in the germline V gene. The CDR3 has 15 residues.